Sequencing of this T cell receptor (beta chain) was carried out in a study of shared clonotypes between healthy human individuals. The V gene's germline CDR1 is SNHLY and CDR2 FYNNEI. The V segment lost 4 bases and the J segment 6 bases; nucleotides outside the gene matches: 3. The CDR3 runs to 14 residues. TCRdb keeps only in-frame clones here, not all; method: immunoSEQ multiplex PCR. Here the sample spans 2 million to 3 million clones, roughly 93% being singletons. As for this clone: Different DNA sequences within this sample yield the same CDR3.

The genes are TRBV2 and TRBJ1-5, with 10 positions matching TRBD1. This TCR was recovered from a man younger than 35 in good health. Some clones in this sample may be carry-over from other donors' samples. The sample was naive CD4+ T cells from PBMCs. As for subset: CD45RA+ positively selected. The DNA of the CDR3 is TGTGCCAGCAGTGGGACAGGGGGAGCTCAGCCCCAGCATTTT. It codes for CASSGTGGAQPQHF.